This T cell receptor (beta chain) was found in a study of blood T cell repertoires in COVID-19. In the study overall: Sites in the United States, Italy and Spain provided acute and convalescent COVID-19 samples. In each case, the material was cDNA or gDNA derived from T cells, B-cell-depleted T cells, or PBMCs.

J lost 7 bases, V lost 5 bases, and 14 bases had no gene match. Germline V lookup: CDR1 SGHDT, CDR2 YYEEEE. This CDR3 contains 16 residues. In the original processing: Reference gene primer amplification in the assay estimated nucleated cell counts. TCRdb keeps only in-frame clones here, not all; method: immunoSEQ multiplex PCR. From that table come the V and J calls and clone size; the DNA was used to work out D and trimming. The sample shows a few hundred thousand clones, less than 85% of them seen only once. The source of this sequence is a woman aged 18-29 years with acute or convalescent COVID-19. The material sequenced was peripheral blood. The rearrangement uses TRBV5-6 and TRBJ1-4; TRBD1 matches at 7 bases. The DNA for the CDR3 is TGTGCCAGCAGACCCGTTCCAGGGGGAGTGTGTGAAAAACTGTTTTTT. It yields the protein CASRPVPGGVCEKLFF. The full variable domain, with the rest looked up from reference TRBV5-6 and TRBJ1-4, is DAGVTQSPTHLIKTRGQQVTLRCSPKSGHDTVSWYQQALGQGPQFIFQYYEEEERQRGNFPDRFSGHQFPNYSSELNVNALLLGDSALYLCASRPVPGGVCEKLFFGSGTQLSVL.